What follows are 29 T cell receptor beta chains derived from one specimen sequenced in a study of blood T cell repertoires in COVID-19. Using immunoSEQ multiplex PCR, the repertoire was profiled, and TCRdb retains in-frame clones only, with some absent. In the table there are 150,000 to 180,000 clones, roughly 83% of which are singletons. Sequencing input: peripheral blood. The receptors originated from a woman aged 55-69 years with acute or convalescent COVID-19.

The V call is TRBV18, the J call TRBJ2-1, with 7 bases aligning to TRBD1. The CDR3 consists of 15 residues. Germline V gene sequence: CDR1 KGHSH, CDR2 LQKENI. V trimming: 2 bases; J trimming: 2 bases; junction bases outside the gene matches: 3. This CDR3 is CASSPRDSPYNEQFF. CDR3 coding DNA: TGTGCCAGCTCACCAAGGGACAGTCCCTACAATGAGCAGTTCTTC.

The chain links TRBV6-4 to TRBJ1-5; 10 nucleotides agree with TRBD1. Germline V gene lookup returns CDR1 MRHNA and CDR2 SNTAGT. This CDR3 has 13 amino acids. V was clipped by 4 bases and J by 6 bases; unmatched bases: 0. In DNA, the CDR3 is TGTGCCAGCAGTGGGGACAGGGGTCAGCCCCAGCATTTT. Translation gives CASSGDRGQPQHF.

The rearrangement uses TRBV18 and TRBJ2-3, with 11 bases matching TRBD2. Germline V gene lookup returns CDR1 KGHSH and CDR2 LQKENI. The CDR3 has 17 residues. With 0 bases clipped from V and 2 bases from J, the junction kept 4 bases outside the gene matches. The chain's CDR3 is CASSPPASGGYTDTQYF. DNA of the CDR3: TGTGCCAGCTCACCACCGGCTAGCGGGGGGTACACAGATACGCAGTATTTT.

The chain links TRBV6-5 to TRBJ1-1; 8 nucleotides line up with TRBD1. The CDR3 runs to 13 residues. With 10 bases clipped from V and 0 bases from J, the junction kept 4 bases outside the gene matches. Germline V CDR1 and CDR2: MNHEY, SVGAGI. CDR3 coding DNA: TGTGCCACCTACAGGGGGATGAACACTGAAGCTTTCTTT. Its translation: CATYRGMNTEAFF.

This clone came up once. This rearrangement joins TRBV12-3 or TRBV12-4 to TRBJ1-2; D uncertain. The V end was cut by 3 bases, the J end by 5 bases, with 10 bases between. The length of the CDR3 is 13 residues. The CDR3 bases are TGTGCCAGCAGTTTTACCACTCCTTATGGCTACACCTTC. Its protein is CASSFTTPYGYTF.

This clone was recorded once. V and J are TRBV29-1 and TRBJ2-7; 12 nucleotides agree with TRBD2. The germline gives CDR1 SQVTM, CDR2 ANQGSEA. J was trimmed by 6 bases and V by 6 bases; bases with no gene match: 18. The CDR3 runs to 17 residues. The CDR3 protein is CSVLPWGTSGHLSEQYF. In DNA form, the CDR3 reads TGCAGCGTCCTCCCCTGGGGGACTAGCGGGCACCTGAGCGAGCAGTACTTC.

The chain is built from TRBV7-9 and TRBJ2-7, with 7 positions matching TRBD2. The germline V gene encodes CDR1 SEHNR and CDR2 FQNEAQ (reference sequence). The ends lost 3 bases at V and 3 bases at J; junction bases unmatched: 5. The CDR3 has 14 residues. The CDR3 nucleotides read TGTGCCAGCAGCTTGGGGCGGGGGAACTACGAGCAGTACGTC. Its translation is CASSLGRGNYEQYV.

This clone was counted only a few times. J is TRBJ2-7 and V is TRBV30, with a weak D call TRBD1 (5 bases). V was cut by 5 bases and J by 3 bases, with 20 bases left in between. The V gene's germline CDR1 is GTSNPN and CDR2 SVGIG (reference sequence). The CDR3 totals 15 residues. CDR3 protein: CAWARRRITGYEQYF. For the CDR3, the DNA is TGTGCCTGGGCCCGTCGCAGGATCACAGGCTACGAGCAGTACTTC.

J is TRBJ1-1 and V is TRBV5-1; 7 bases line up with TRBD1. Germline V gene sequence: CDR1 SGHRS, CDR2 YFSETQ. Trimming took 4 bases from V and 5 from J; bases not matched to a gene: 14. There are 16 residues in the CDR3. CDR3 protein: CASSHSLGGSGTEAFF. The CDR3 DNA follows: TGCGCCAGCAGCCATTCTTTAGGGGGCTCGGGGACTGAAGCTTTCTTT.

CDR3 DNA: TGTGCCAGCTCACCCGCGGGATTTGAAGCTTTCTTT. Its translation: CASSPAGFEAFF. V is TRBV18 and J is TRBJ1-1, with D unclear. The CDR3 has 12 residues. Germline lookup yields CDR1 KGHSH and CDR2 LQKENI. V was trimmed by 3 bases and J by 7 bases, leaving 9 bases between them.

The chain recombines TRBV5-1 with TRBJ1-6; D remains ambiguous. The germline gives CDR1 SGHRS, CDR2 YFSETQ. The CDR3 sequence is 15 residues long. Trimming shortened V by 4 bases and J by 7 bases, and 15 bases separated the two germline ends. The DNA for the CDR3 is TGCGCCAGCAGCCCTGGAGGAATAAACAATTCACCCCTCCACTTT. This codes for CASSPGGINNSPLHF.

Note on this clone: A junction end diverges from the germline sequence, so it may reflect a read error. This sequence joins TRBV13 and TRBJ2-7; 11 bases fit TRBD2. CDR3 length: 15 residues. The germline V gene encodes CDR1 PRHDT and CDR2 FYEKMQ (reference sequence). The CDR3 region is CASRFTGTSGYEQYF. The CDR3 DNA sequence: TGTGCCAGCCGCTTCACCGGGACTAGCGGATACGAGCAGTACTTC.

This clone was observed once. The chain links TRBV6-5 to TRBJ1-5; 8 nucleotides match TRBD1. The CDR3 contains 14 residues. CDR1 and CDR2 from the germline V gene are MNHEY and SVGAGI. V gave up 7 bases and J gave up 5 bases; unmatched junction bases: 7. Here the CDR3 reads CASIPGQGHQPQHF. In DNA, the CDR3 is TGTGCCAGCATCCCCGGACAGGGTCATCAGCCCCAGCATTTT.

This clone was detected once. The chain links TRBV6-1 to TRBJ1-2, with 8 bases fitting TRBD1. CDR3 length: 17 residues. The ends lost 4 bases at V and 0 bases at J; junction bases unmatched: 10. The germline V gene encodes CDR1 MNHNS and CDR2 SASEGT. CDR3: CASSARTGYSSNYGYTF. The CDR3 coding sequence is TGTGCCAGCAGTGCAAGGACAGGGTATTCCTCTAACTATGGCTACACCTTC.

The rearrangement links TRBV10-3 to TRBJ2-1; D ambiguous. Germline V gives CDR1 ENHRY, CDR2 SYGVKD. CDR3 length: 16 amino acids. V lost 4 bases and J lost 0, with 13 bases in between. The chain's CDR3 is CAISGQSGSSYNEQFF. The CDR3 DNA reads TGTGCCATCAGTGGTCAATCCGGTAGCTCCTACAATGAGCAGTTCTTC.

This chain uses TRBV5-8 with TRBJ2-1; 9 bases fit TRBD1. The trim removed 1 base at V and 4 bases at J, leaving 3 bases unmatched. The CDR3 totals 15 residues. Germline-derived CDR1 and CDR2 are SGHTS and YDEGEE. CDR3 in amino acids: CASSLTGTGYNEQFF. Here the CDR3 DNA reads TGTGCCAGCAGCTTGACCGGGACAGGGTACAATGAGCAGTTCTTC.

This chain uses TRBV3-1 (or the pseudogene TRBV3-2) with TRBJ2-3; D gene ambiguous. Germline assignment: CDR1 LGHDT and CDR2 YNNKEL (reference sequence). The CDR3 totals 12 residues. Trimming removed 6 bases from V and 5 bases from J, with 9 bases in between. CDR3 nucleotides: TGTGCCAGCAGTTCAAGCCGAGATACGCAGTATTTT. Translated, it gives CASSSSRDTQYF.

The chain is built from TRBV9 and TRBJ1-3; the match to TRBD1 covers 10 bases. Losses at the gene ends were 6 bases for V and 2 bases for J; bases not matched to a gene: 5. CDR1 SGDLS and CDR2 YYNGEE come from the germline V gene. The CDR3 length is 15 residues. The CDR3 DNA follows: TGTGCCAGCAACCGACAGGGGGCGGCTGGAAACACCATATATTTT. It is translated as CASNRQGAAGNTIYF.

CDR3 loop: CASSRTTVMNTEAFF. For the CDR3, the DNA is TGTGCCAGCAGCCGGACGACAGTCATGAACACTGAAGCTTTCTTT. This chain uses TRBV7-8 with TRBJ1-1, with D perhaps TRBD1 (5 bases). CDR1 and CDR2 from the germline V gene are SGHVS and FQNEAQ. V lost 5 bases and J lost 0, with 13 bases in between. This CDR3 has 15 residues. The full variable domain, rest sourced from reference TRBV7-8 and TRBJ1-1, is GAGVSQSPRYKVAKRGQDVALRCDPISGHVSLFWYQQALGQGPEFLTYFQNEAQLDKSGLPSDRFFAERPEGSVSTLKIQRTQQEDSAVYLCASSRTTVMNTEAFFGQGTRLTVV.

The rearrangement links TRBV6-4 to TRBJ2-1; D is possibly TRBD1 (6 bases). V dropped 6 bases and J dropped 6 bases, with 18 bases sitting between them. CDR3 length equals 15 residues. Germline-derived CDR1 and CDR2 are MRHNA and SNTAGT. CDR3 loop: CASSPARGGGNEQFF. Written as DNA, the CDR3 is TGTGCCAGCAGCCCCGCTCGAGGGGGTGGCAATGAGCAGTTCTTC.

The chain links TRBV5-1 to TRBJ2-3; the D is unclear. This CDR3 region has 14 residues. Germline lookup yields CDR1 SGHRS and CDR2 YFSETQ. V dropped 2 bases and J dropped 0 bases, with 7 bases sitting between them. The CDR3: CASSFSASTDTQYF. In nucleotides, the CDR3 is TGCGCCAGCAGCTTTTCCGCGAGCACAGATACGCAGTATTTT.

This chain joins TRBV23-1 and TRBJ1-1; D not certain. TRBV23-1 is identified as an open reading frame with a role that is uncertain. CDR3 length equals 14 residues. V lost 10 bases and J lost 3, with 18 bases in between. CDR3 nucleotide sequence: TGCGCCATCAATCGGAGGTTAGGCGACACTGAAGCTTTCTTT. This translates into CAINRRLGDTEAFF.

This chain links TRBV16 with TRBJ1-3; D is uncertain. The CDR3 runs 16 residues. Trimming stripped 0 bases from V and 4 bases from J, with 13 bases between. Germline V gene sequence: CDR1 KGHSY, CDR2 FQNENV. Here the CDR3 DNA reads TGTGCCAGCAGCCAATCGCCCGGGATAGGGGGAAACACCATATATTTT. It translates to CASSQSPGIGGNTIYF.

This chain joins TRBV6-1 and TRBJ1-5, with D possibly TRBD1 on 5 matching bases. The CDR3 length is 16 residues. Germline V gene sequence: CDR1 MNHNS, CDR2 SASEGT. Trimming shortened V by 2 bases and J by 7 bases, and 18 bases separated the two germline ends. CDR3 sequence: CASSEMKGSVNQPQHF. In DNA form, the CDR3 reads TGTGCCAGCAGTGAAATGAAGGGGTCAGTGAACCAGCCCCAGCATTTT.

V is TRBV6-5 and J is TRBJ2-2; TRBD1 aligns across 9 bases. The CDR3 consists of 15 residues. V lost 7 bases to trimming and J lost 3 bases; unmatched junction nucleotides: 6. Germline CDR1 and CDR2: MNHEY and SVGAGI. The CDR3 loop reads CASTQGQGYTGELFF. CDR3 DNA: TGTGCCAGCACCCAGGGACAGGGCTACACCGGGGAGCTGTTTTTT.

The chain carries TRBV19 and TRBJ2-3; 9 nucleotides align to TRBD2. CDR3 length: 13 residues. The J segment lost 2 bases and the V segment lost 9 bases, leaving 3 bases of the junction unmatched. Germline V lookup: CDR1 LNHDA, CDR2 SQIVND (reference sequence). The CDR3 reads CASSGGHTDTQYF. Written as DNA, the CDR3 is TGTGCCAGCAGCGGGGGGCACACAGATACGCAGTATTTT.

This clone was counted once. The chain links TRBV6-5 to TRBJ1-6, with D hard to call. Per germline, CDR1 MNHEY and CDR2 SVGAGI. Trimming took off 6 bases at V and 4 bases at J, with 7 bases between the two ends. This CDR3 spans 13 amino acids. CDR3 protein: CASRVEYNSPLHF. The CDR3 DNA is TGTGCCAGCAGGGTAGAATATAATTCACCCCTCCACTTT.

The chain couples TRBV7-9 to TRBJ1-2; the D gene is possibly TRBD1 (6 bases). The CDR3 extends over 14 amino acids. Trimming left V 3 bases short and J 6 bases short, with 14 bases between. CDR1 and CDR2 from the germline V gene are SEHNR and FQNEAQ (reference sequence). CDR3 amino acids: CASSFPGHSDGYTF. The CDR3, as DNA: TGTGCCAGCAGCTTTCCGGGACACAGTGATGGCTACACCTTC.

A few counts support this clone. V and J are TRBV6-6 and TRBJ1-1, with D tentatively TRBD1 (5 bases). The CDR3 contains 16 residues. CDR1 MNHNY and CDR2 SVGAGI come from the germline V gene (reference sequence). Trimming removed 2 bases at V and 7 bases at J, with 20 bases between. The CDR3 spells CASSYPIGGENVEAFF. CDR3 in DNA: TGTGCCAGCAGTTACCCGATTGGAGGGGAGAACGTTGAAGCTTTCTTT.